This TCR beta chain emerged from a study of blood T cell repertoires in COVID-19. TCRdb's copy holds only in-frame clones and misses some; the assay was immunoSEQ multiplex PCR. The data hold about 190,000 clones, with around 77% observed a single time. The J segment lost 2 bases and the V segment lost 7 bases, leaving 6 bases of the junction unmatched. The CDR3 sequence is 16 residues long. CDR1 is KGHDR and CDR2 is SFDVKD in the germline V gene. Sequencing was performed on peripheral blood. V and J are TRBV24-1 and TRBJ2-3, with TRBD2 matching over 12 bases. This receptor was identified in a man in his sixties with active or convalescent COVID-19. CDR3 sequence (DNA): TGTGCCACCAGGGCTAGCGGGAGGGTTCCCACAGATACGCAGTATTTT. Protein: CATRASGRVPTDTQYF.